Each of the 26 T cell receptor beta chains below was sequenced from the same sample in a study of cytomegalovirus exposure and HLA in healthy donors. PCR employed 60 Vbeta and 13 Jbeta primers. Libraries were prepared by immunoSEQ multiplex PCR; TCRdb keeps only in-frame clonotypes and omits some of them. The sample holds approximately 160,000 clones, about 75% seen once. The specimen was PBMCs. The receptors originated from a young man in good health and CMV-seronegative.

This clone was recorded once. V and J are TRBV28 and TRBJ2-1, with TRBD1 matching over 7 bases. The germline CDR1 and CDR2 sequences are MDHEN and SYDVKM. This CDR3 is built from 19 residues. The V and J ends lost 5 bases and 0 bases, in that order; junction bases with no gene match: 16. The CDR3 DNA follows: TGTGCCAGCAGTCCCCCGACAGGGCGACCTTTTAGCTCCTACAATGAGCAGTTCTTC. It yields the protein CASSPPTGRPFSSYNEQFF.

This chain links TRBV10-1 with TRBJ1-3, with 7 bases that match TRBD1. Germline loops: CDR1 WNHNN, CDR2 SYGVQD (reference sequence). The CDR3 consists of 14 residues. Losses at the gene ends were 5 bases for V and 2 bases for J; bases not matched to a gene: 3. The CDR3 region has the DNA TGCGCCAGCAGTACCGGGACAGCTGGAAACACCATATATTTT. This translates into CASSTGTAGNTIYF.

The V call is TRBV25-1, the J call TRBJ2-7, with D possibly matching TRBD1 (5 bases). Trimming cost V 3 bases and J 2 bases, with 17 bases left between them. The CDR3 is 16 residues long. Germline V gene sequence: CDR1 MGHDK, CDR2 SYGVNS. This chain's CDR3 is CASSDQSSTVAYEQYF. CDR3 bases: TGTGCCAGCAGTGATCAATCCTCGACAGTCGCCTACGAGCAGTACTTC.

The gene calls are TRBV6-6 and TRBJ1-4; D may be TRBD1 (5 bases). V gave up 2 bases and J gave up 3 bases, with 10 bases separating them. Germline CDR1 is MNHNY and CDR2 is SVGAGI (reference sequence). CDR3 length: 15 residues. The DNA of the CDR3 is TGTGCCAGCAGTTACGCAGGGTCGGCTAATGAAAAACTGTTTTTT. Translated: CASSYAGSANEKLFF.

The gene calls are TRBV6-6 and TRBJ2-4; 9 nucleotides match TRBD1. CDR1 and CDR2 (germline): MNHNY, SVGAGI (reference sequence). Trimming at V came to 8 bases and at J to 1 base, leaving 6 bases not matched to a gene. The CDR3 loop spans 15 amino acids. The CDR3 nucleotides are TGTGCCAGCGTAGGGACAGGGCTTGCCAAAAACATTCAGTACTTC. Encoded protein: CASVGTGLAKNIQYF.

CDR3 protein: CASGLVDRAGYEQYF. Here the CDR3 DNA reads TGTGCTAGTGGTTTGGTAGACAGGGCAGGCTACGAGCAGTACTTC. This chain joins TRBV12-5 and TRBJ2-5, with 7 bases matching TRBD1. The end of the DNA fits TRBJ2-7 better, so the J call may be wrong. Germline V CDR1 and CDR2: LGHNT, FRNRAP. This CDR3 spans 15 amino acids.

This chain links TRBV7-8 with TRBJ2-7, with 10 bases matching TRBD1. The V and J ends lost 1 base and 6 bases, in that order; junction bases with no gene match: 0. CDR1 and CDR2 from the germline V gene are SGHVS and FQNEAQ. This CDR3 is 13 amino acids long. This chain's CDR3 is CASSLGDRGEQYF. Here the CDR3 DNA reads TGTGCCAGCAGCTTAGGGGACAGGGGCGAGCAGTACTTC.

V usage is TRBV10-1 and J usage is TRBJ2-7; TRBD2 aligns across 8 bases. CDR1 is WNHNN and CDR2 is SYGVQD in the germline V gene (reference sequence). The CDR3 loop spans 15 amino acids. The V and J ends lost 6 bases and 4 bases, in that order; junction bases with no gene match: 11. The DNA of the CDR3 is TGCGCCAGCAGCCCGTCGGCGGGAGGTTGGTACGAGCAGTACTTC. It specifies CASSPSAGGWYEQYF.

A single count supports this clone. The chain couples TRBV4-3 to TRBJ2-7; 12 bases map to TRBD2. Germline V CDR1 and CDR2: LGHNA, YSLEER. The CDR3 contains 17 residues. Losses at the gene ends were 6 bases for V and 5 bases for J; bases not matched to a gene: 14. The CDR3 sequence: CASRQSHLAGGPHEQYF. DNA for the CDR3: TGCGCCAGCAGACAAAGCCACCTAGCGGGAGGGCCCCACGAGCAGTACTTC.

CDR3 DNA sequence: TGCGCCAGCAGCCAAGATTGGCAGGGGGAAACCTCTGGGGCCAACGTCCTGACTTTC. It specifies CASSQDWQGETSGANVLTF. This sequence joins TRBV4-3 and TRBJ2-6; 7 bases line up with TRBD1. Germline V gives CDR1 LGHNA, CDR2 YSLEER. V was clipped by 0 bases and J by 0 bases; unmatched bases: 8. The CDR3 extends over 19 amino acids.

The chain links TRBV4-1 to TRBJ1-5, with D maybe TRBD1 (6 bases). CDR1 MGHRA and CDR2 YSYEKL come from the germline V gene. V lost 5 bases to trimming and J lost 4 bases, with 12 bases between them. The CDR3 length is 14 residues. The chain's CDR3 is CASSSGQPNQPQHF. The CDR3 DNA follows: TGCGCCAGCAGCTCTGGACAGCCGAATCAGCCCCAGCATTTT.

This chain joins TRBV4-1 and TRBJ2-3; D is ambiguous. CDR1 is MGHRA, CDR2 YSYEKL, per germline. Trimming took 0 bases from V and 2 from J, leaving 9 bases between them. The CDR3 has 15 residues. The CDR3 sequence: CASSQDGADTDTQYF. As DNA, the CDR3 is TGCGCCAGCAGCCAAGATGGCGCGGACACAGATACGCAGTATTTT.

The table lists this clone with a few counts. Different DNA sequences within this sample yield the same CDR3. This chain joins TRBV10-1 and TRBJ2-7, with 11 positions matching TRBD2. The CDR3 consists of 13 residues. CDR1 is WNHNN, CDR2 SYGVQD, per germline (reference sequence). After removal of 6 bases from V and 4 bases from J, the junction contained 2 bases not matched to a gene. CDR3 sequence reads: CASSRTSGYEQYF. In nucleotides, the CDR3 is TGCGCCAGCAGCCGGACTAGCGGGTACGAGCAGTACTTC.

This sequence joins TRBV28 and TRBJ1-6, with 8 bases identical to TRBD1. In germline, CDR1 is MDHEN, CDR2 SYDVKM. The junction had 11 bases not matched to a gene; V was cut back by 2 bases and J by 8 bases. The CDR3 loop spans 17 amino acids. The chain's CDR3 is CASSLLGGQGRDSPLHF. In DNA, the CDR3 is TGTGCCAGCAGTTTACTGGGAGGACAGGGAAGGGATTCACCCCTCCACTTT.

The chain couples TRBV6-1 to TRBJ2-7; D may be TRBD1 (6 bases). The CDR3 has 14 amino acids. V lost 1 base and J lost 4, with 11 bases in between. The germline V gene has CDR1 MNHNS and CDR2 SASEGT. The CDR3 sequence: CASSEGGTPYEQYF. In DNA, the CDR3 is TGTGCCAGCAGTGAAGGGGGGACACCTTACGAGCAGTACTTC.

This clone has just one count. This chain links TRBV28 with TRBJ2-1, with D uncertain. The germline V gene encodes CDR1 MDHEN and CDR2 SYDVKM. Trimming pared 10 bases from V and 8 bases from J, leaving 27 bases between. This CDR3 spans 16 amino acids. Written as DNA, the CDR3 is TGTGCCACCCCAAAATCTAGAGGAGCGTCTGAGGATGAGCAGTTCTTC. It specifies CATPKSRGASEDEQFF.

The chain combines TRBV2 with TRBJ1-5, with 7 bases matching TRBD1. Germline assignment: CDR1 SNHLY and CDR2 FYNNEI. CDR3 length: 15 residues. Trimming cost V 8 bases and J 0 bases; bases outside gene matches: 7. CDR3: CASHLTGYSNQPQHF. As DNA, the CDR3 is TGTGCCAGCCACCTGACAGGGTATAGCAATCAGCCCCAGCATTTT. Looking up the rest from reference TRBV2 and TRBJ1-5 gives the full variable domain: EPEVTQTPSHQVTQMGQEVILRCVPISNHLYFYWYRQILGQKVEFLVSFYNNEISEKSEIFDDQFSVERPDGSNFTLKIRSTKLEDSAMYFCASHLTGYSNQPQHFGDGTRLSIL.

The chain uses TRBV27 and TRBJ2-7, with D perhaps matching TRBD2 (7 bases). Germline CDR1 is MNHEY and CDR2 is SMNVEV (reference sequence). CDR3 length: 14 residues. Trimming shortened V by 2 bases and J by 0 bases, and 8 bases separated the two germline ends. CDR3 coding DNA: TGTGCCAGCAGTTTAAGGGGGGGCTCCTACGAGCAGTACTTC. Translation: CASSLRGGSYEQYF.

This clone has only a few counts. The chain employs TRBV4-1 and TRBJ2-7; TRBD1 is a possible D gene (6 bases). V gave up 0 bases and J gave up 12 bases, with 21 bases separating them. This CDR3 contains 15 residues. Germline CDR1 MGHRA, CDR2 YSYEKL. CDR3 in DNA: TGCGCCAGCAGCCAAGAGGCGGACAGCCCATTCAGACGGTACTTC. This encodes CASSQEADSPFRRYF.

V and J are TRBV4-3 and TRBJ1-4; D is possibly TRBD1 (6 bases). V was shortened by 0 bases and J by 2 bases, with 10 bases between the two germline ends. CDR1 LGHNA and CDR2 YSLEER come from the germline V gene. This CDR3 region has 16 residues. CDR3 sequence reads: CASSQDTGKTNEKLFF. CDR3 DNA sequence: TGCGCCAGCAGCCAAGATACAGGGAAGACTAATGAAAAACTGTTTTTT.

The V call is TRBV27, the J call TRBJ2-7; a weak D match, TRBD2 (5 bases). CDR3 length equals 12 residues. Germline assignment: CDR1 MNHEY and CDR2 SMNVEV (reference sequence). V dropped 9 bases and J dropped 2 bases, with 11 bases sitting between them. The CDR3 DNA is TGTGCCAGTGGATCCGGGGCCTACGAGCAGTACTTC. Amino acid sequence: CASGSGAYEQYF.

This rearrangement joins TRBV5-1 to TRBJ2-1; 10 nucleotides match TRBD2. The CDR3 is 16 amino acids. Trimming at V came to 0 bases and at J to 10 bases, leaving 10 bases not matched to a gene. CDR1 is SGHRS and CDR2 is YFSETQ in the germline V gene. The CDR3 DNA is TGCGCCAGCAGCTTGGGCCAAGCGGGAGGGCTAAGAGAGCAGTTCTTC. Its protein is CASSLGQAGGLREQFF.

V usage is TRBV19 and J usage is TRBJ2-7; weak D call: TRBD2 (6 bases). V was clipped by 3 bases and J by 3 bases, with 18 bases between them. CDR3 size: 16 residues. Germline V lookup: CDR1 LNHDA, CDR2 SQIVND (reference sequence). The CDR3 DNA reads as TGTGCCAGTAGTATGAGTGTGGGCGGTAGCGGCTACGAGCAGTACTTC. Translating gives CASSMSVGGSGYEQYF.

The gene calls are TRBV4-3 and TRBJ2-3, with no clear D. Germline V gene lookup returns CDR1 LGHNA and CDR2 YSLEER. The CDR3 extends over 14 amino acids. Trimming stripped 0 bases from V and 6 bases from J, with 10 bases between. The CDR3 sequence is CASSQDNDRDTQYF. The CDR3 bases are TGCGCCAGCAGCCAAGATAACGATCGGGATACGCAGTATTTT.

The V and J genes are TRBV19 and TRBJ2-7; maybe TRBD2 (6 bases). The germline gives CDR1 LNHDA, CDR2 SQIVND (reference sequence). Trimming cost V 6 bases and J 2 bases, with 17 bases left between them. The CDR3 contains 15 residues. The CDR3 region has the DNA TGTGCCAGTAGCGGCAAGGGGCTAGCGACCTACGAGCAGTACTTC. Amino acids: CASSGKGLATYEQYF. Full variable domain (outside the CDR3, taken from reference TRBV19 and TRBJ2-7): DGGITQSPKYLFRKEGQNVTLSCEQNLNHDAMYWYRQDPGQGLRLIYYSQIVNDFQKGDIAEGYSVSREKKESFPLTVTSAQKNPTAFYLCASSGKGLATYEQYFGPGTRLTVT.

CDR3 in DNA: TGTGCCAGCGACGGGGACACTCTTGAAGCTTTCTTT. Its protein product is CASDGDTLEAFF. The V gene is TRBV19, the J gene TRBJ1-1; tentatively, D is TRBD1 (6 bases). V was cut by 9 bases and J by 7 bases, with 15 bases left in between. The length of the CDR3 is 12 residues. Germline-derived CDR1 and CDR2 are LNHDA and SQIVND (reference sequence).